This TCR beta chain was profiled in a study of blood T cell repertoires in COVID-19. TCRdb keeps only in-frame clones here, not all; method: immunoSEQ multiplex PCR. Of hundreds of thousands of clones in the sample, around 91% were seen once. The CDR3 has 16 residues. Germline CDR1 is SGHTS and CDR2 is YDEGEE. The J segment lost 7 bases and the V segment lost 3 bases, leaving 8 bases of the junction unmatched. Each recovered donor of Cohort 3 presented with two negative PCRs, clearance, or symptom resolution. This sequence joins TRBV5-8 and TRBJ1-6; 9 bases fit TRBD1. The sample taken for sequencing was PBMCs or T cells enriched from blood (not recorded which). The sequence was collected from a woman aged 18-35 years who had recovered from COVID-19. The CDR3 bases are TGTGCCAGCAGCTCCGGACAGGGGATACGCAATTCACCCCTCCACTTT. Amino acid sequence: CASSSGQGIRNSPLHF.